A single sample gave rise to the 22 T cell receptor beta chains below, sequenced in a study of blood T cell repertoires in COVID-19. Some clones are missing from TCRdb's copy, which holds only in-frame ones; the method was immunoSEQ multiplex PCR. The table shows over 45,000 clones, with 76% occurring only once. The sequenced sample was peripheral blood. The receptors stem from a man between 45 and 60 years old with active or convalescent COVID-19.

The rearrangement links TRBV2 to TRBJ2-4; 7 bases are a match to TRBD1. CDR3 size: 15 residues. Losses at the gene ends were 2 bases for V and 13 bases for J; bases not matched to a gene: 14. Germline V CDR1 and CDR2: SNHLY, FYNNEI. The CDR3 sequence is CASSERQGRSKNQYF. The CDR3 nucleotides are TGTGCCAGCAGTGAACGACAGGGACGTTCTAAGAACCAGTACTTC.

This clone appeared a few times. V and J are TRBV18 and TRBJ2-2; D gene uncertain. Germline loops: CDR1 KGHSH, CDR2 LQKENI. With 3 bases removed from V and 3 bases from J, the gap between germline ends came to 14 bases. The CDR3 is 16 amino acids. CDR3 region: CASSPNRPADTGELFF. The CDR3 region has the DNA TGTGCCAGCTCACCTAATCGACCGGCGGACACCGGGGAGCTGTTTTTT.

The chain employs TRBV7-3 and TRBJ1-1; no reliable D call. V lost 1 base and J lost 4, with 10 bases in between. The CDR3 totals 14 residues. CDR1 and CDR2 from the germline V gene are SGHTA and FQGTGA. CDR3 sequence: CASSLNHASTEAFF. The CDR3 DNA follows: TGTGCCAGCAGCTTAAACCACGCTAGCACTGAAGCTTTCTTT.

The rearrangement links TRBV15 to TRBJ2-1; possibly TRBD2 for D (6 bases). Germline CDR1 is LNHNV and CDR2 is YYDKDF (reference sequence). The length of the CDR3 is 13 residues. CDR3 DNA sequence: TGTGCGACCGGAGGGGCTAAGATAGATGAGCAGTTCTTC. It yields the protein CATGGAKIDEQFF.

This rearrangement joins TRBV9 to TRBJ1-1, with 8 positions matching TRBD1. Per the germline V gene, CDR1 is SGDLS and CDR2 is YYNGEE. CDR3 length: 14 residues. V lost 2 bases, J lost 4 bases, and 4 bases stayed unmatched. Here the CDR3 DNA reads TGTGCCAGCAGCGTGCATACAGGGGGCACTGAAGCTTTCTTT. Protein sequence: CASSVHTGGTEAFF.

V usage is TRBV5-1 and J usage is TRBJ2-3, with D possibly being TRBD1 (5 bases). This CDR3 comprises 15 residues. Trimming took 0 bases from V and 5 from J, leaving 13 bases between them. CDR1 and CDR2 from the germline V gene are SGHRS and YFSETQ. CDR3 amino acids: CASSLDGASGDTQYF. The CDR3 coding sequence is TGCGCCAGCAGCTTGGATGGGGCTTCGGGAGATACGCAGTATTTT.

The chain links TRBV5-1 to TRBJ2-1; TRBD1 matches at 7 bases. The CDR3 is 15 amino acids. The J segment lost 5 bases and the V segment lost 0 bases, leaving 5 bases of the junction unmatched. Germline CDR1 reads SGHRS; CDR2 reads YFSETQ. CDR3 bases: TGCGCCAGCAGCTTGGGGGTTACAGGGGACAATGAGCAGTTCTTC. Its translation is CASSLGVTGDNEQFF.

This clone has more than one count but fewer than ten. The V and J genes are TRBV27 and TRBJ2-1; 11 positions match TRBD2. The ends lost 4 bases at V and 4 bases at J; junction bases unmatched: 6. Germline lookup yields CDR1 MNHEY and CDR2 SMNVEV (reference sequence). This CDR3 has 16 amino acids. CDR3 loop: CASSSGRLAGYNEQFF. CDR3 nucleotides: TGTGCCAGCAGTTCAGGGCGACTAGCGGGATACAATGAGCAGTTCTTC.

V gene TRBV5-1 combines with J gene TRBJ2-1; TRBD2 agrees at 7 bases. The V and J ends lost 7 bases and 3 bases, in that order; junction bases with no gene match: 19. Germline-derived CDR1 and CDR2 are SGHRS and YFSETQ. The CDR3 has 18 residues. CDR3 DNA sequence: TGCGCCAGCGCACCCGTAACCCTTAGCGGGCTACGCTACAATGAGCAGTTCTTC. Translating it yields CASAPVTLSGLRYNEQFF.

DNA of the CDR3: TGTGCCAGCAGTCAGACAGGAACTGAAGCTTTCTTT. It encodes CASSQTGTEAFF. The chain combines TRBV2 with TRBJ1-1; tentative D call: TRBD1 (6 bases). CDR1 and CDR2 from the germline V gene are SNHLY and FYNNEI. The CDR3 consists of 12 residues. V shed 5 bases and J shed 5 bases, with 9 bases lying between them.

The chain has TRBV7-8 and TRBJ1-2; D gene unclear. The CDR3 length is 12 residues. V lost 2 bases and J lost 7, with 8 bases in between. The germline CDR1 and CDR2 sequences are SGHVS and FQNEAQ. This chain's CDR3 is CASSLYEGGYTF. The CDR3 DNA reads as TGTGCCAGCAGCTTATACGAGGGTGGCTACACCTTC.

J is TRBJ1-1 and V is TRBV2; 12 bases are a match to TRBD1. Germline-derived CDR1 and CDR2 are SNHLY and FYNNEI. With 6 bases clipped from V and 0 bases from J, the junction kept 11 bases outside the gene matches. The CDR3 loop spans 18 amino acids. In nucleotides, the CDR3 is TGTGCCAGCAGGAGATCCGGGACAGGGGGCCCCTTGAACACTGAAGCTTTCTTT. It encodes CASRRSGTGGPLNTEAFF.

The chain combines TRBV29-1 with TRBJ2-1, with 8 bases matching TRBD1. Germline V gene sequence: CDR1 SQVTM, CDR2 ANQGSEA. The J segment lost 2 bases and the V segment lost 6 bases, leaving 6 bases of the junction unmatched. The CDR3 extends over 14 amino acids. The CDR3 protein is CSVLAGQAYNEQFF. CDR3 DNA sequence: TGCAGCGTCCTTGCGGGACAGGCCTACAATGAGCAGTTCTTC.

CDR3 nucleotide sequence: TGTGCCAGCAGCACACCCGGGACTAGCGGGAGCCGGTCCTACGAGCAGTACTTC. Protein: CASSTPGTSGSRSYEQYF. The chain has TRBV5-4 and TRBJ2-7; 14 bases are a match to TRBD2. Unmatched junction bases numbered 10, after V lost 4 bases and J lost 1 base. CDR1 SGHNT and CDR2 YYREEE come from the germline V gene (reference sequence). This CDR3 spans 18 amino acids.

The chain combines TRBV2 with TRBJ2-3, with 8 nucleotides matching TRBD2. The length of the CDR3 is 15 residues. Trimming cost V 8 bases and J 6 bases; bases outside gene matches: 13. The germline V gene encodes CDR1 SNHLY and CDR2 FYNNEI. The CDR3 region is CASRQRETSWDTQYF. In nucleotides, the CDR3 is TGTGCCAGCCGGCAGCGGGAGACTTCTTGGGATACGCAGTATTTT.

The chain carries TRBV13 and TRBJ2-2; D not resolved. The V end lost 9 bases, the J end lost 3 bases, and 14 bases lay between the germline ends. This CDR3 spans 14 amino acids. Germline lookup yields CDR1 PRHDT and CDR2 FYEKMQ (reference sequence). The CDR3 here is CASGLGDDTGELFF. The CDR3 DNA follows: TGTGCCAGTGGTTTAGGAGACGACACCGGGGAGCTGTTTTTT. Full variable domain (rest looked up from reference TRBV13 and TRBJ2-2): AAGVIQSPRHLIKEKRETATLKCYPIPRHDTVYWYQQGPGQDPQFLISFYEKMQSDKGSIPDRFSAQQFSDYHSELNMSSLELGDSALYFCASGLGDDTGELFFGEGSRLTVL.

This chain joins TRBV13 and TRBJ2-7, with 11 bases aligning to TRBD1. Germline CDR1 reads PRHDT; CDR2 reads FYEKMQ (reference sequence). The CDR3 sequence is 16 residues long. Unmatched junction bases numbered 12, after V lost 4 bases and J lost 7 bases. CDR3 sequence: CASSSSGQGAFYEQYF. The DNA for the CDR3 is TGTGCCAGCAGCTCCTCAGGACAGGGGGCCTTCTATGAGCAGTACTTC.

The chain employs TRBV27 and TRBJ2-7; 7 nucleotides line up with TRBD1. This CDR3 comprises 13 residues. Germline CDR1 MNHEY, CDR2 SMNVEV (reference sequence). J gave up 7 bases and V 3 bases, and 6 bases lay outside the gene matches. The CDR3 reads CASSFHRGGEQYF. The CDR3 DNA follows: TGTGCCAGCAGTTTCCACAGGGGCGGGGAGCAGTACTTC.

This chain links TRBV6-6 with TRBJ1-1; D is undetermined. Trimming shortened V by 6 bases and J by 1 base, and 9 bases separated the two germline ends. The CDR3 is 13 amino acids. The germline V gene encodes CDR1 MNHNY and CDR2 SVGAGI (reference sequence). The CDR3 here is CASSESGNTEAFF. The CDR3 DNA reads as TGTGCCAGCAGCGAATCGGGGAACACTGAAGCTTTCTTT.

The genes are TRBV5-1 and TRBJ2-1; 8 positions agree with TRBD1. CDR1 is SGHRS, CDR2 YFSETQ, per germline. V dropped 0 bases and J dropped 5; count of bases not matched to a gene: 7. This CDR3 contains 16 residues. The CDR3: CASSLAGTGYNNEQFF. For the CDR3, the DNA is TGCGCCAGCAGCTTGGCCGGGACAGGATACAACAATGAGCAGTTCTTC. The full variable domain, completed using reference TRBV5-1 and TRBJ2-1, is KAGVTQTPRYLIKTRGQQVTLSCSPISGHRSVSWYQQTPGQGLQFLFEYFSETQRNKGNFPGRFSGRQFSNSRSEMNVSTLELGDSALYLCASSLAGTGYNNEQFFGPGTRLTVL.

CDR3 DNA sequence: TGTGCCAGTAATTCCGGGACAGGGGGTCTCGAGCAGTACTTC. It codes for CASNSGTGGLEQYF. V gene TRBV19 combines with J gene TRBJ2-7, with TRBD1 identical over 11 bases. The J segment lost 6 bases and the V segment lost 7 bases, leaving 8 bases of the junction unmatched. From germline, CDR1 is LNHDA and CDR2 SQIVND (reference sequence). The CDR3 spans 14 residues. Variable domain in full (rest from reference TRBV19 and TRBJ2-7): DGGITQSPKYLFRKEGQNVTLSCEQNLNHDAMYWYRQDPGQGLRLIYYSQIVNDFQKGDIAEGYSVSREKKESFPLTVTSAQKNPTAFYLCASNSGTGGLEQYFGPGTRLTVT.

The rearrangement joins TRBV13 to TRBJ2-7; D is possibly TRBD2 (6 bases). Trimming cost V 7 bases and J 7 bases, with 17 bases left between them. The germline CDR1 and CDR2 sequences are PRHDT and FYEKMQ (reference sequence). The CDR3 contains 13 residues. This CDR3 reads CASTIGTRREQYF. CDR3 nucleotides: TGTGCCAGCACAATTGGGACTCGGCGAGAGCAGTACTTC.